These T cell receptor beta chains were read from a single sample in a study of blood T cell repertoires in COVID-19. Profiled with immunoSEQ multiplex PCR; TCRdb holds only in-frame clones, not every one. The sample includes approximately 150,000 clones, about 87% seen only once; the top ten take 3.5% to 5%. Sequencing input: PBMCs or T cells enriched from blood (not recorded which). These receptors were collected from a man aged 50 or older in a cohort exposed to, infected with or recovered from COVID-19 (not recorded which). Both conserved end residues are part of each CDR3. A D gene is named only where the DNA matches it firmly. Only some rows state a clone size, as once, few, many or a class for expanded clones.

d_gene | j_gene | v_gene | abundance | CDR3aa | CDR3nt
TRBD1 | TRBJ2-1 | TRBV24-1 | . | CATSDPTGTENNEQFF | TGTGCCACCAGTGACCCAACCGGGACAGAGAACAATGAGCAGTTCTTC
. | TRBJ1-2 | TRBV6-2/TRBV6-3 | . | CASSYSRLQYGYTF | TGTGCCAGCAGTTACTCCCGTCTCCAGTATGGCTACACCTTC
. | TRBJ1-5 | TRBV19 | . | CASSIIRGNQPQHF | TGTGCCAGTAGTATCATACGAGGCAATCAGCCCCAGCATTTT
TRBD1 | TRBJ2-3 | TRBV19 | . | CASGQGFTDTQYF | TGTGCCAGTGGACAGGGGTTCACAGATACGCAGTATTTT
. | TRBJ1-2 | TRBV21-1 | . | CASSKLSVGQVFDGYTF | TGTGCCAGCAGCAAATTAAGCGTCGGACAGGTATTCGATGGCTACACCTTC
TRBD1 | TRBJ1-5 | TRBV29-1 | . | CSAQDRASQPQHF | TGCAGCGCCCAGGACAGGGCTTCTCAGCCCCAGCATTTT
. | TRBJ1-3 | TRBV7-6 | . | CASSLAAQGTGNTIYF | TGTGCCAGCAGCTTAGCGGCACAGGGCACAGGAAACACCATATATTTT
. | TRBJ2-7 | TRBV4-3 | . | CASSSYQGSNEQYF | TGCGCCAGCAGCTCCTACCAGGGCTCCAACGAGCAGTACTTC
. | TRBJ2-1 | TRBV2 | . | CASSEGGEQFF | TGTGCCAGCAGTGAAGGCGGTGAGCAGTTCTTC
TRBD1 | TRBJ1-3 | TRBV30 | once | CAWNADRGGTIYF | TGTGCCTGGAACGCGGACAGGGGGGGCACCATATATTTT
. | TRBJ1-2 | TRBV27 | . | CASSFAGGNYGYTF | TGTGCCAGCAGTTTCGCGGGGGGGAACTATGGCTACACCTTC
. | TRBJ2-7 | TRBV5-6 | few | CASSLRFSYEQYF | TGTGCCAGCAGCTTGCGTTTCTCCTACGAGCAGTACTTC
TRBD1 | TRBJ2-5 | TRBV6-6 | . | CASSRRQGYQETQYF | TGTGCCAGCAGCCGCAGACAGGGTTACCAAGAGACCCAGTACTTC
TRBD1 | TRBJ2-7 | TRBV5-4 | . | CASSSYPGQAFYEQYF | TGTGCCAGCAGTTCTTATCCGGGACAGGCCTTTTACGAGCAGTACTTC
. | TRBJ1-1 | TRBV19 | . | CATAGGMNTEAFF | TGTGCCACTGCGGGAGGGATGAACACTGAAGCTTTCTTT
. | TRBJ2-5 | TRBV19 | . | CASSIYGGRDETQYF | TGTGCCAGTAGTATCTACGGGGGGCGGGATGAGACCCAGTACTTC
. | TRBJ2-3 | TRBV29-1 | . | CSVEDLLDTQYF | TGCAGCGTTGAAGATCTCCTAGATACGCAGTATTTT
TRBD1 | TRBJ1-2 | TRBV6-2/TRBV6-3 | . | CASSHGQGAWGYTF | TGTGCCAGCAGCCACGGACAGGGGGCTTGGGGCTACACCTTC